The clone carrying this T cell receptor beta chain has only a few counts. Its antigen is unknown. Authors of the study amplified TCR beta CDR3 regions from RNA transcripts. RT-PCR in the first round (using the HTBI primer set) targeted the TCR CDR3. Via MiXCR, TCRdb re-called the multiplex PCR reads, giving one row per CDR3 protein. The table includes about 770,000 distinct CDR3 sequences, under 20% detected once. This sample is part of a study of T cells in Graves' hyperthyroidism and ophthalmopathy. Study results and caveats: Most thyroid clonotypes with frequency above 0.001 were detected in blood.

Germline loops: CDR1 SEHNR, CDR2 FQNEAQ (reference sequence). V lost 4 bases and J lost 4; bases outside the gene matches: 8. The CDR3 is 16 amino acids. Sequenced sample: blood. This TCR came from a woman in her forties or fifties with Graves' hyperthyroidism that later progressed to Graves' ophthalmopathy. This sequence joins TRBV7-9 and TRBJ1-5, with 9 bases aligning to TRBD1. CDR3 amino acids: CASSSSDRGSNQPQHF. The CDR3 DNA is TGTGCCAGCAGCTCCTCCGACAGGGGGAGTAATCAGCCCCAGCATTTT.